This entry concerns a single TCR beta chain. Its cognate antigen is unknown. The source of the sample is a study of CD8+ T cells in alopecia areata. General study points: Lesional tissue from the scalp (especially in alopecia totalis/universalis) showed higher clonality than normal scalp.

cDNA serving as the sequencing template came from extracted, reverse transcribed RNA. Only in-frame clones appear in the TCRdb table, and some are missing; sequencing was by immunoSEQ multiplex PCR. The repertoire holds about 200,000 clones, with around three fifths as singletons. This CDR3 has 15 amino acids. Germline assignment: CDR1 MNHEY and CDR2 SMNVEV (reference sequence). Trimming stripped 5 bases from V and 8 bases from J, with 16 bases between. Treatment in this sample: oral pan-JAK inhibitor, 5-10 mg twice daily. Researchers gathered lesional scalp punch biopsies and peripheral blood from patients with alopecia areata.

The rearrangement joins TRBV27 to TRBJ1-6; weak D call: TRBD1 (6 bases). The source is a human donor with alopecia areata. Sequenced here: CD4+ T cells sorted from blood, sampled at week 24, from a patient treated with tofacitinib. CDR3 sequence reads: CASSPQQGKYSPLHF. As DNA, the CDR3 is TGTGCCAGCAGTCCACAACAGGGAAAATATTCACCCCTCCACTTT.